Below, 13 T cell receptor beta chains from the same sample are listed, as sequenced in a study of blood T cell repertoires in COVID-19. Measured with immunoSEQ multiplex PCR; TCRdb has only the in-frame clones, and not every one. This table holds about 190,000 clones, 70% to 90% found once. Sequencing used peripheral blood. The receptor set was obtained from a woman in her thirties or forties who had recovered from COVID-19.

There are a few counts of this clone. The genes are TRBV30 and TRBJ1-2; D not resolved. CDR3 size: 13 residues. The V end was cut by 0 bases, the J end by 2 bases, with 7 bases between. The germline V gene has CDR1 GTSNPN and CDR2 SVGIG (reference sequence). Here the CDR3 DNA reads TGTGCCTGGAGTGTAGAGGCAAACTATGGCTACACCTTC. Translating gives CAWSVEANYGYTF.

CDR3 loop: CASSESTMNTEAFF. The CDR3 coding sequence is TGTGCCAGCAGTGAAAGCACTATGAACACTGAAGCTTTCTTT. The rearrangement links TRBV2 to TRBJ1-1; no clear D gene. V was cut by 2 bases and J by 0 bases, with 7 bases left in between. The germline gives CDR1 SNHLY, CDR2 FYNNEI. CDR3 length: 14 residues. The full variable domain, completed using reference TRBV2 and TRBJ1-1, is EPEVTQTPSHQVTQMGQEVILRCVPISNHLYFYWYRQILGQKVEFLVSFYNNEISEKSEIFDDQFSVERPDGSNFTLKIRSTKLEDSAMYFCASSESTMNTEAFFGQGTRLTVV.

Notes on this clone: This same CDR3 is encoded by further DNA sequences in the sample. The V call is TRBV5-1, the J call TRBJ2-1; tentative D call: TRBD1 (5 bases). The CDR3 loop spans 15 amino acids. V gave up 0 bases and J gave up 2 bases, with 9 bases separating them. Looked up from germline, CDR1 is SGHRS and CDR2 is YFSETQ. In DNA, the CDR3 is TGCGCCAGCAGCTTGGAAGGGGCAGCCTACAATGAGCAGTTCTTC. It is translated as CASSLEGAAYNEQFF.

The chain recombines TRBV10-2 with TRBJ2-2; possibly TRBD2 for D (6 bases). CDR1 and CDR2 from the germline V gene are WSHSY and SAAADI. Trimming removed 8 bases at V and 0 bases at J, with 22 bases between. The CDR3 contains 18 residues. CDR3 loop: CASAPRGPLATNTGELFF. The CDR3 DNA is TGCGCCAGCGCTCCGCGGGGCCCACTTGCTACGAACACCGGGGAGCTGTTTTTT.

CDR3 loop: CAWKLTSGSPLHF. The CDR3 DNA is TGTGCCTGGAAGTTAACTAGTGGTTCACCCCTCCACTTT. V is TRBV30 and J is TRBJ1-6; no clear D. V was trimmed by 4 bases and J by 9 bases, leaving 13 bases between them. Germline V gives CDR1 GTSNPN, CDR2 SVGIG (reference sequence). This CDR3 is 13 amino acids long.

The V call is TRBV30, the J call TRBJ1-1; D is possibly TRBD1 (5 bases). Trimming removed 3 bases at V and 3 bases at J, with 11 bases between. This CDR3 region has 13 residues. CDR1 is GTSNPN, CDR2 SVGIG, per germline (reference sequence). Here the CDR3 reads CAWSLRGDTEAFF. CDR3 coding DNA: TGTGCCTGGAGCCTACGGGGGGACACTGAAGCTTTCTTT.

This rearrangement joins TRBV28 to TRBJ2-3; D is possibly TRBD2 (5 bases). Germline loops: CDR1 MDHEN, CDR2 SYDVKM. The CDR3 is made up of 13 amino acids. V shed 7 bases and J shed 5 bases, with 13 bases lying between them. CDR3 DNA: TGTGCCAGCACCATCCCCGAGGGAGATACGCAGTATTTT. This gives the protein CASTIPEGDTQYF.

The chain combines TRBV12-3 or TRBV12-4 with TRBJ1-5; D may be TRBD1 (6 bases). CDR3 length: 13 amino acids. Trimming shortened V by 8 bases and J by 0 bases, and 8 bases separated the two germline ends. The DNA of the CDR3 is TGTGCCAGCGGACAGTATAGCAATCAGCCCCAGCATTTT. Its translation: CASGQYSNQPQHF.

The chain links TRBV15 to TRBJ2-5, with 9 bases lining up with TRBD1. The CDR3 is made up of 15 amino acids. Unmatched junction bases numbered 4, after V lost 3 bases and J lost 2 bases. Per the germline V gene, CDR1 is LNHNV and CDR2 is YYDKDF (reference sequence). The CDR3 reads CATSRDRGPQETQYF. Written as DNA, the CDR3 is TGTGCCACCAGCAGGGACAGGGGACCGCAAGAGACCCAGTACTTC.

J is TRBJ2-1 and V is TRBV12-5; D is unresolved. This CDR3 region has 13 residues. Trimming took 5 bases from V and 0 from J, leaving 5 bases between them. Germline loops: CDR1 LGHNT, CDR2 FRNRAP. CDR3: CASGTGSYNEQFF. CDR3 sequence (DNA): TGTGCTAGTGGTACCGGCTCCTACAATGAGCAGTTCTTC.

This rearrangement joins TRBV28 to TRBJ2-2; 8 bases are shared with TRBD2. This CDR3 is built from 12 residues. From germline, CDR1 is MDHEN and CDR2 SYDVKM. The CDR3 loop reads CASGTNTGELFF. The CDR3, as DNA: TGTGCTAGCGGGACAAACACCGGGGAGCTGTTTTTT.

Here the CDR3 reads CASSPLGRGTPYGYTF. CDR3 sequence (DNA): TGTGCCAGCAGCCCCTTAGGCCGGGGAACTCCCTATGGCTACACCTTC. The V call is TRBV11-2, the J call TRBJ1-2, with D uncertain. V dropped 5 bases and J dropped 4 bases, with 20 bases sitting between them. Germline V gene lookup returns CDR1 SGHAT and CDR2 FQNNGV. The CDR3 runs 16 residues.

The chain joins TRBV7-9 to TRBJ2-5, with 8 bases fitting TRBD2. This CDR3 contains 16 residues. Germline CDR1 is SEHNR and CDR2 is FQNEAQ (reference sequence). V trimming: 5 bases; J trimming: 5 bases; junction bases outside the gene matches: 13. The CDR3, as DNA: TGTGCCAGCAGCGCGGGGGGTACTGGGGTCCACGAGACCCAGTACTTC. Its protein is CASSAGGTGVHETQYF.